Described below is a single TCR beta chain sequence and its context. Its antigen is not known. This specimen belongs to a study of OX40 agonist ivuxolimab in advanced cancers. Generated by immunoSEQ multiplex PCR, the TCRdb table keeps only in-frame clones and is missing some. The sample has about 100,000 clones; around nine tenths are singletons. General study results and limits: In the expanded peripheral T cells, antigen specificity was never determined.

The CDR3 covers 13 residues. Germline values: CDR1 SGHTA, CDR2 FQGNSA. Deletions cut 4 bases from V and 5 bases from J, with 9 bases between. The material was CD4+ or CD8+ T cells sorted from blood, obtained in a trial of the OX40 agonist ivuxolimab. This clonotype originated in an adult with an advanced solid tumor such as melanoma, head and neck, liver or kidney cancer. The chain links TRBV7-2 to TRBJ2-4, with D perhaps matching TRBD1 or TRBD2 (5 bases each). CDR3: CASSSPGQNIQYF. For the CDR3, the DNA is TGTGCCAGCAGCTCCCCGGGGCAAAACATTCAGTACTTC.